Listed here are 9 T cell receptor beta chains from one sample, sequenced in a study of cytomegalovirus exposure and HLA in healthy donors. Both 60 Vbeta primers and 13 Jbeta primers went into the PCR. Profiling relied on immunoSEQ multiplex PCR, and the TCRdb table lists in-frame clones only, not all of them. The sample features 200,000 to 250,000 clones, with under 1% in its top ten. Sample: PBMCs. These receptors were taken from a woman younger than 45 in good health and CMV-seropositive.

The rearrangement joins TRBV6-1 to TRBJ2-4; D may be TRBD1 (6 bases). Germline V gene sequence: CDR1 MNHNS, CDR2 SASEGT. V lost 2 bases and J 9 bases, leaving 23 bases between the germline ends. The CDR3 has 17 residues. The CDR3 DNA sequence: TGTGCCAGCAGTGAACTCAGGGGCGCCAGCGGATGGGGCATTCAGTACTTC. Encoded protein: CASSELRGASGWGIQYF.

The chain joins TRBV27 to TRBJ2-7; TRBD2 agrees at 8 bases. Trimming removed 0 bases from V and 6 bases from J; junction bases left unmatched: 7. The CDR3 extends over 15 amino acids. Per the germline V gene, CDR1 is MNHEY and CDR2 is SMNVEV (reference sequence). The DNA of the CDR3 is TGTGCCAGCAGTTTATCGGCGGGGGGCATGACCGAGCAGTACTTC. Translating it yields CASSLSAGGMTEQYF.

The genes are TRBV10-2 and TRBJ2-5; TRBD1 aligns across 7 bases. V shed 6 bases and J 4 bases; nucleotides not matched to a gene: 5. Germline CDR1 and CDR2: WSHSY and SAAADI. This CDR3 has 13 residues. The CDR3 DNA reads as TGCGCCAGCAGCCTACAGGGGCCAGAGACCCAGTACTTC. It encodes CASSLQGPETQYF.

The chain employs TRBV5-4 and TRBJ1-1; the D is unclear. Trimming took off 5 bases at V and 6 bases at J, with 17 bases between the two ends. The CDR3 sequence is 14 residues long. Germline values: CDR1 SGHNT, CDR2 YYREEE (reference sequence). The CDR3 protein is CASSFGWEVAEAFF. DNA for the CDR3: TGTGCCAGCAGTTTTGGTTGGGAGGTCGCTGAAGCTTTCTTT.

Comment on this clone: A read error may account for a junction end that differs from germline. V usage is TRBV18 and J usage is TRBJ1-1; TRBD1 matches at 7 bases. The CDR3 contains 14 residues. Looked up from germline, CDR1 is KGHSH and CDR2 is LQKENI. The CDR3 bases are TGTGCCAACTCACCAACCGACAGGGAAGGTGAAGCTTTCTTT. Its protein product is CANSPTDREGEAFF.

The chain uses TRBV5-6 and TRBJ2-1; D is unresolved. Germline V gene data show CDR1 as SGHDT and CDR2 as YYEEEE. The V and J ends lost 6 bases and 1 base respectively, with 14 bases between them. This CDR3 contains 15 residues. The CDR3 loop is CASIPYHKSYNEQFF. CDR3 DNA sequence: TGTGCCAGCATCCCTTATCACAAGTCCTACAATGAGCAGTTCTTC. The full variable domain, its missing parts supplied by reference TRBV5-6 and TRBJ2-1, is DAGVTQSPTHLIKTRGQQVTLRCSPKSGHDTVSWYQQALGQGPQFIFQYYEEEERQRGNFPDRFSGHQFPNYSSELNVNALLLGDSALYLCASIPYHKSYNEQFFGPGTRLTVL.

The chain recombines TRBV7-8 with TRBJ1-1; D is possibly TRBD1 (5 bases). This CDR3 contains 15 residues. V was trimmed by 3 bases and J by 5 bases, leaving 16 bases between them. Germline V gene lookup returns CDR1 SGHVS and CDR2 FQNEAQ. The DNA for the CDR3 is TGTGCCAGCAGCTTCGGGGCGGGGCTGCGGACTGAAGCTTTCTTT. Protein product: CASSFGAGLRTEAFF. The full variable domain, completed using reference TRBV7-8 and TRBJ1-1, is GAGVSQSPRYKVAKRGQDVALRCDPISGHVSLFWYQQALGQGPEFLTYFQNEAQLDKSGLPSDRFFAERPEGSVSTLKIQRTQQEDSAVYLCASSFGAGLRTEAFFGQGTRLTVV.

This chain connects TRBV6-5 to TRBJ1-2; tentatively, D is TRBD1 (6 bases). CDR3 length: 15 amino acids. Germline lookup yields CDR1 MNHEY and CDR2 SVGAGI. Trimming removed 2 bases at V and 3 bases at J, with 13 bases between. CDR3 region: CASSYRPTGYYGYTF. Written as DNA, the CDR3 is TGTGCCAGCAGTTACCGACCAACAGGGTACTATGGCTACACCTTC.

CDR3 in DNA: TGTGCCAGCAGCCCTCTCGGGGGACAGGGCGATGGCTACACCTTC. It translates to CASSPLGGQGDGYTF. The J gene is TRBJ1-2, the V gene TRBV4-2, with TRBD1 identical over 9 bases. The CDR3 contains 15 residues. J lost 6 bases, V lost 4 bases, and 9 bases had no gene match. Germline CDR1 and CDR2: LGHNA and YNFKEQ.